The clone carrying this T cell receptor (beta chain) was detected a few times. Germline CDR1 and CDR2: MGHRA and YSYEKL. V was clipped by 0 bases and J by 6 bases, with 9 bases between them. There are 14 residues in the CDR3. These data belong to a study of T cell repertoires in cytomegalovirus infection. As for the study in general: Carrying CMV and the relevant HLA type showed in public TCR beta signatures.

MiXCR, applied by TCRdb to the reads, yields one record per CDR3 protein. The top ten clones hold about 2.8% of a sample with roughly 720,000 distinct CDR3 sequences, about 40% of them seen once. The sequencing sample was made of PBMCs. The chain couples TRBV4-1 to TRBJ1-5, with D possibly TRBD1 on 5 matching bases. The clonotype originates from a human donor in good health (CMV status not recorded). Some clones in this sample may be carry-over from other donors' samples. DNA of the CDR3: TGCGCCAGCAGCCAAGAGTGGGGGTCTCAGCCCCAGCATTTT. Protein: CASSQEWGSQPQHF.